The 2 T cell receptor beta chains listed next were all sequenced from one sample in a study of post-analysis software for immune sequencing data. Whole-study findings and limits: About 5 TRBV segments were significantly more frequent in patients than in controls. TRBV5-6, TRBV5-1 and TRBV20-1 were among these segments.

Unique molecular identifiers tagged the TCR beta cDNA libraries. TCRdb re-called the PCR reads through MiXCR, storing one row per CDR3 protein. The sample lists 550,000 to 700,000 distinct CDR3 sequences; around 47% were seen once. Their recognized antigens are unknown. The sample was blood. Receptors were obtained from a girl aged 10-17 years with multiple sclerosis.

This clonotype was seen a few times. This chain joins TRBV11-2 and TRBJ1-1, with a possible D match to TRBD1 (6 bases). CDR1 is SGHAT, CDR2 FQNNGV, per germline. The CDR3 has 12 amino acids. The V gene lost 0 bases and the J gene lost 10 bases, with 9 bases spanning the gap. In nucleotides, the CDR3 is TGTGCCAGCAGCTTAGAAGAGGGGGGAGCTTTCTTT. Its translation: CASSLEEGGAFF.

The sample holds one count of this clonotype. This sequence joins TRBV5-1 and TRBJ2-3; tentative D call: TRBD1 (8 bases). CDR1 is SGHRS and CDR2 is YFSETQ in the germline V gene. The CDR3 is 16 residues long. Trimming stripped 4 bases from V and 5 bases from J, with 20 bases between. In nucleotides, the CDR3 is TGCGCCAGCAGCACGGACAGGGAGGGGATCAGAGATACGCAGTATTTT. This encodes CASSTDREGIRDTQYF.